This TCR beta chain comes out of a study of human T cells and chemical hapten exposure. Across the study: Patches that contained 0.01% DPC were applied to the upper back and read at 6 days. General study points: With DPC sensitization, TCRs exceeding 1 in 1000 frequency showed no change.

Unique molecular identifiers were attached to individual cDNA molecules within the library. TCRdb called the RACE reads again in MiXCR, with one record for every CDR3 protein. The profile shows under 300,000 distinct CDR3 sequences, 7% to 10% of them singletons. A note on this clonotype: Antigen unknown.

Time point of the sample: pre-sensitization, week 0. Documented treatment: therapeutic diphenylcyclopropenone sensitization with weekly scalp DPC. Every donor had alopecia and was 18 to 70 years old; all were suitable for DPC. Germline CDR1 reads DFQATT; CDR2 reads SNEGSKA (reference sequence). There are 10 residues in the CDR3. The V end was cut by 6 bases, the J end by 3 bases, with 5 bases between. The sample consisted of whole blood, taken in connection with sensitization to the hapten diphenylcyclopropenone (DPC). V gene TRBV20-1 combines with J gene TRBJ1-2, with D hard to call. The clonotype was recovered from a woman in her 40s with alopecia areata. Some clones in this sample may be carry-over from other donors' samples. CDR3 nucleotide sequence: TGCAGTGCCACCTACTATGGCTACACCTTC. Encoded protein: CSATYYGYTF.